The 27 T cell receptor beta chains reported below all come from one sample, sequenced in a study of regulatory T cells in long-lasting Graves disease. TCR beta libraries were built with iRepertoire HTBI primers and Arm-PCR of CDR3 regions. TCRdb re-derived calls from the multiplex PCR reads in MiXCR, one entry per CDR3 protein. The profile shows about 450,000 distinct CDR3 sequences, about 16% of them singletons. Stated time point: newly diagnosed GD, antithyroid drugs for less than 3 months. The TCR library was prepared using RNA isolated from PBMCs. This sample was shared with a second study, whose subject was T cells in Graves' hyperthyroidism and ophthalmopathy.

The sequenced sample was peripheral blood mononuclear cells (PBMCs), obtained at new diagnosis, from a patient treated with antithyroid drugs. The receptors derive from a woman in her 30s with Graves disease.

This clonotype was seen more than once but under ten times. This sequence joins TRBV7-9 and TRBJ1-2; D uncertain. Germline values: CDR1 SEHNR, CDR2 FQNEAQ (reference sequence). The length of the CDR3 is 15 residues. Trimming removed 5 bases from V and 7 bases from J, with 20 bases in between. CDR3 residues: CASSPALANAVGYTF. CDR3 DNA: TGTGCCAGCAGCCCGGCGTTGGCAAATGCGGTTGGCTACACCTTC.

This clonotype was counted only a few times. The chain carries TRBV27 and TRBJ2-1; D uncertain. Trimming took 1 base from V and 0 from J, leaving 10 bases between them. Germline loops: CDR1 MNHEY, CDR2 SMNVEV (reference sequence). CDR3 length: 16 amino acids. This chain's CDR3 is CASSLFGMSSYNEQFF. As DNA, the CDR3 is TGTGCCAGCAGTTTATTTGGAATGAGCTCCTACAATGAGCAGTTCTTC.

This clonotype was detected ten times or more. The rearrangement links TRBV3-1 to TRBJ2-1; 8 positions agree with TRBD2. The CDR3 length is 13 residues. CDR1 LGHDT and CDR2 YNNKEL come from the germline V gene (reference sequence). With 2 bases clipped from V and 7 bases from J, the junction kept 1 base outside the gene matches. CDR3 bases: TGTGCCAGCAGCCAACCGGGAGGGAATGAGCAGTTCTTC. Residues: CASSQPGGNEQFF.

This clonotype was observed at least ten times. The rearrangement uses TRBV11-2 and TRBJ2-3; 11 bases agree with TRBD2. The CDR3 runs to 16 residues. The germline gives CDR1 SGHAT, CDR2 FQNNGV. V gave up 7 bases and J gave up 6 bases; unmatched junction bases: 12. CDR3 residues: CASNKLAGVSGDTQYF. In DNA form, the CDR3 reads TGTGCCAGCAACAAACTAGCGGGAGTCTCCGGGGATACGCAGTATTTT.

Points on this clonotype: Just one base apart from a much larger clone, this may be a read error. The chain combines TRBV30 with TRBJ2-7; 8 nucleotides align to TRBD2. The CDR3 sequence is 15 residues long. Per the germline V gene, CDR1 is GTSNPN and CDR2 is SVGIG (reference sequence). Unmatched junction bases numbered 11, after V lost 0 bases and J lost 7 bases. The CDR3, as DNA: TGTGCCTGGAGTGTAGTAGCGGGGCCCTACAATGAGCAGTACTTC. Translating gives CAWSVVAGPYNEQYF.

This clonotype was detected ten times or more. This chain joins TRBV14 and TRBJ1-1; D not resolved. Germline V CDR1 and CDR2: SGHDN, FVKESK. V gave up 4 bases and J gave up 3 bases, with 15 bases separating them. The CDR3 extends over 15 amino acids. The DNA for the CDR3 is TGTGCCAGCAGCCCCTCGGGCCATGAACACACTGAAGCTTTCTTT. It encodes CASSPSGHEHTEAFF.

The table lists this clonotype with many counts. V is TRBV7-2 and J is TRBJ2-3, with 13 bases identical to TRBD2. J lost 2 bases, V lost 1 base, and 9 bases had no gene match. The CDR3 has 19 amino acids. Germline V gives CDR1 SGHTA, CDR2 FQGNSA. The CDR3 coding sequence is TGTGCCAGCAGCTTAGGGAGCGGACTAGCGGGGGCCGCCACAGATACGCAGTATTTT. Amino acids: CASSLGSGLAGAATDTQYF. Combining the CDR3 with reference TRBV7-2 and TRBJ2-3 gives the whole variable domain GAGVSQSPSNKVTEKGKDVELRCDPISGHTALYWYRQSLGQGLEFLIYFQGNSAPDKSGLPSDRFSAERTGGSVSTLTIQRTQQEDSAVYLCASSLGSGLAGAATDTQYFGPGTRLTVL.

This clonotype was recorded only once. A much larger clonotype is one base distant, so this may be a read error. The V and J genes are TRBV20-1 and TRBJ2-4; D remains ambiguous. The CDR3 has 14 residues. Germline assignment: CDR1 DFQATT and CDR2 SNEGSKA (reference sequence). V lost 5 bases and J 5 bases, leaving 16 bases between the germline ends. CDR3 in amino acids: CSALTRAGENIQYF. The CDR3 bases are TGCAGTGCTCTCACTCGTGCCGGCGAAAACATTCAGTACTTC.

This chain joins TRBV12-3 or TRBV12-4 and TRBJ1-2; 7 bases are shared with TRBD1. The CDR3 covers 15 residues. The V and J ends lost 5 bases and 6 bases, in that order; junction bases with no gene match: 12. DNA of the CDR3: TGTGCCAGCAGTCTCTTCGAGGGGGCGCGGGATGGCTACACCTTC. Protein sequence: CASSLFEGARDGYTF.

The V and J genes are TRBV28 and TRBJ2-2, with a tentative D call TRBD2 (5 bases). With 1 base removed from V and 6 bases from J, the gap between germline ends came to 15 bases. This CDR3 comprises 16 residues. Germline V CDR1 and CDR2: MDHEN, SYDVKM. The CDR3 region has the DNA TGTGCCAGCAGTTTATTCCGGGAACCCTCCCCCGGGGAGCTGTTTTTT. It specifies CASSLFREPSPGELFF.

The rearrangement links TRBV20-1 to TRBJ1-1; unclear D gene. Trimming left V 0 bases short and J 2 bases short, with 10 bases between. Germline V CDR1 and CDR2: DFQATT, SNEGSKA (reference sequence). CDR3 length: 14 amino acids. The CDR3 nucleotides are TGCAGTGCTAGAGAAGGCAGCGGAAACACTGAAGCTTTCTTT. Its translation is CSAREGSGNTEAFF.

This clonotype was detected many times. V usage is TRBV11-2 and J usage is TRBJ1-2; TRBD1 matches 9 bases. Per germline, CDR1 SGHAT and CDR2 FQNNGV. Trimming at V came to 4 bases and at J to 6 bases, leaving 3 bases not matched to a gene. The CDR3 is 13 amino acids. The CDR3 sequence: CASSWDREDGYTF. The CDR3 coding sequence is TGTGCCAGCAGCTGGGACAGGGAGGATGGCTACACCTTC.

This clonotype was seen a handful of times. The chain is built from TRBV20-1 and TRBJ2-1; 15 bases match TRBD2. The CDR3 contains 14 residues. V shed 6 bases, J shed 9 bases, and the junction held 6 bases outside the gene matches. Germline V gene lookup returns CDR1 DFQATT and CDR2 SNEGSKA (reference sequence). The CDR3 sequence is CSAPRGLAGGEQFF. The CDR3 DNA is TGCAGTGCACCGAGGGGACTAGCGGGAGGTGAGCAGTTCTTC.

The chain links TRBV20-1 to TRBJ1-6; the D is unclear. The CDR3 runs to 18 residues. Trimming cost V 4 bases and J 0 bases, with 19 bases left between them. The germline gives CDR1 DFQATT, CDR2 SNEGSKA (reference sequence). Written as DNA, the CDR3 is TGCAGTGCTAATCCTTCGAGAGAAAAGAGCTCCTATAATTCACCCCTCCACTTT. It is translated as CSANPSREKSSYNSPLHF.

This chain links TRBV27 with TRBJ1-3; D uncertain. The CDR3 extends over 15 amino acids. The germline V gene has CDR1 MNHEY and CDR2 SMNVEV (reference sequence). The V end lost 3 bases, the J end lost 0 bases, and 9 bases lay between the germline ends. In nucleotides, the CDR3 is TGTGCCAGCAGTTTCCGGGGATTCTCTGGAAACACCATATATTTT. Encoded protein: CASSFRGFSGNTIYF.

This clonotype occurred many times. The chain employs TRBV5-6 and TRBJ2-3, with 8 bases matching TRBD1. The end of the DNA fits TRBJ2-5 better, so the J call may be wrong. Germline lookup yields CDR1 SGHDT and CDR2 YYEEEE. The CDR3 sequence is 16 residues long. CDR3 region: CASSLPDREMPGTQYF. Written as DNA, the CDR3 is TGTGCCAGCAGCTTGCCGGACAGGGAGATGCCAGGGACCCAGTACTTC.

CDR3 residues: CASSPTSRAAGNTIYF. The CDR3 nucleotides read TGTGCCAGCTCACCTACGTCGAGGGCTGCTGGAAACACCATATATTTT. This rearrangement joins TRBV18 to TRBJ1-3, with D hard to call. Germline CDR1 reads KGHSH; CDR2 reads LQKENI. CDR3 size: 16 residues. Trimming removed 3 bases from V and 2 bases from J, with 14 bases in between. The full variable domain, rest sourced from reference TRBV18 and TRBJ1-3, is NAGVMQNPRHLVRRRGQEARLRCSPMKGHSHVYWYRQLPEEGLKFMVYLQKENIIDESGMPKERFSAEFPKEGPSILRIQQVVRGDSAAYFCASSPTSRAAGNTIYFGEGSWLTVV.

The chain carries TRBV28 and TRBJ2-7; D is possibly TRBD2 (7 bases). Trimming pared 5 bases from V and 3 bases from J, leaving 20 bases between. There are 16 residues in the CDR3. Germline V CDR1 and CDR2: MDHEN, SYDVKM. Here the CDR3 reads CASSGRGIGGYYEQYF. DNA for the CDR3: TGTGCCAGCAGTGGGCGGGGGATAGGGGGTTACTACGAGCAGTACTTC.

This clonotype was picked up many times. The genes are TRBV10-3 and TRBJ2-7; D possibly uses TRBD1 or TRBD2 (5 bases each). The CDR3 is 13 amino acids. V lost 10 bases and J 6 bases, leaving 19 bases between the germline ends. The germline V gene encodes CDR1 ENHRY and CDR2 SYGVKD. As DNA, the CDR3 is TGTGCCACTACGCCCCGGGACGCCAGCGAGCAGTACTTC. Encoded protein: CATTPRDASEQYF.

This clonotype was detected ten times or more. V is TRBV6-1 and J is TRBJ1-2; tentative D call: TRBD1 (5 bases). The CDR3 extends over 14 amino acids. The germline V and J ends were trimmed by 6 bases and 6 bases, with 17 bases remaining between them. Germline assignment: CDR1 MNHNS and CDR2 SASEGT. The CDR3: CASSLGTSNNGYTF. Written as DNA, the CDR3 is TGTGCCAGCAGCCTGGGGACCAGTAATAATGGCTACACCTTC.

This clonotype was found a few times. The J gene is TRBJ2-7, the V gene TRBV6-1; possible D gene TRBD1, 5 bases. V was clipped by 9 bases and J by 1 base, with 16 bases between them. The germline V gene encodes CDR1 MNHNS and CDR2 SASEGT. CDR3 size: 14 residues. CDR3: CASQAGDRSYEQYF. The CDR3 DNA reads TGTGCCAGTCAAGCAGGTGACAGATCCTACGAGCAGTACTTC.

A note on this clonotype: Being one base from a much bigger clone, this may be a read error. J is TRBJ2-5 and V is TRBV6-5, with D perhaps TRBD2 (6 bases). The CDR3 sequence is 16 residues long. Germline V gives CDR1 MNHEY, CDR2 SVGAGI. The CDR3, as DNA: TGTGCCAGCGGTTACTCCCGGGGGAGGTACCAAGAGACCCAGTACTTC. Its protein product is CASGYSRGRYQETQYF.

This clonotype has just a few counts. The gene calls are TRBV11-2 and TRBJ2-1, with D perhaps TRBD1 (5 bases). The CDR3 is 13 residues long. Germline CDR1 reads SGHAT; CDR2 reads FQNNGV. Trimming pared 8 bases from V and 7 bases from J, leaving 15 bases between. CDR3 amino acids: CASRWTRQNEQFF. CDR3 in DNA: TGTGCCAGCCGGTGGACACGTCAAAATGAGCAGTTCTTC.

This clonotype has only one observation. Only one base separates this from a far larger clonotype, so it likely reflects a read error. The genes are TRBV28 and TRBJ2-7, with TRBD1 matching over 7 bases. Germline V gene lookup returns CDR1 MDHEN and CDR2 SYDVKM. The CDR3 is 12 residues long. J gave up 6 bases and V 5 bases, and 4 bases lay outside the gene matches. Here the CDR3 DNA reads TGTGCCAGCAGTGAGACAGGGCGCGAGCAGTACTTC. As protein: CASSETGREQYF.

This clonotype turned up a few times. The gene calls are TRBV4-3 and TRBJ1-4, with TRBD1 as a possible D gene (6 bases). The CDR3 is made up of 16 amino acids. Germline CDR1 LGHNA, CDR2 YSLEER. Trimming removed 0 bases from V and 6 bases from J, with 14 bases in between. The CDR3 loop is CASSQDEGGGDEKLFF. The CDR3 nucleotides are TGCGCCAGCAGCCAAGACGAAGGTGGGGGCGATGAAAAACTGTTTTTT.

About this clonotype itself: Only one base separates this from a far larger clonotype, so it likely reflects a read error. The chain carries TRBV27 and TRBJ1-1, with TRBD1 matching 7 bases. After removal of 5 bases from V and 5 bases from J, the junction contained 8 bases not matched to a gene. CDR3 length equals 14 residues. Germline CDR1 is MNHEY and CDR2 is SMNVEV (reference sequence). The CDR3 DNA is TGTGCCAGCAGTCCCCACAGGGGAGGGACTGAAGCTTTCTTT. Translating gives CASSPHRGGTEAFF.

This clonotype was counted between two and nine times. The rearrangement uses TRBV29-1 and TRBJ2-7; TRBD2 agrees at 11 bases. The germline gives CDR1 SQVTM, CDR2 ANQGSEA. The CDR3 is 13 amino acids. Trimming at V came to 6 bases and at J to 6 bases, leaving 7 bases not matched to a gene. The CDR3 reads CSVGTSGFGEQYF. Here the CDR3 DNA reads TGCAGCGTGGGGACTAGCGGCTTCGGCGAGCAGTACTTC.